This passage covers 3 T cell receptor beta chains from one sample sequenced in a study of metastatic and nonmetastatic thyroid tumors. Ahead of thyroid surgery, no patient had received treatment of any kind. TCRdb ran MiXCR on the PCR reads. The sample records around 40,000 clones, 17% being singletons. The specimen was blood. The source of these receptors is a male donor with papillary thyroid cancer or a benign thyroid nodule (not recorded which). Some clones in this sample may be carry-over from other donors' samples.

This clone was seen a few times. This sequence joins TRBV20-1 and TRBJ1-2, with D uncertain. Trimming removed 1 base from V and 4 bases from J, with 10 bases in between. This CDR3 region has 13 residues. In germline, CDR1 is DFQATT, CDR2 SNEGSKA (reference sequence). The CDR3 nucleotides are TGCAGTGCTAGAGCGGCAGTTGGCTATGGCTACACCTTC. Amino acid sequence: CSARAAVGYGYTF.

V usage is TRBV30 and J usage is TRBJ1-5; D might be TRBD1 (6 bases). The CDR3 runs 14 residues. CDR1 is GTSNPN and CDR2 is SVGIG in the germline V gene (reference sequence). V lost 0 bases and J 6 bases, leaving 12 bases between the germline ends. CDR3 in amino acids: CAWSVGSGAQPQHF. CDR3 sequence (DNA): TGTGCCTGGAGTGTAGGCTCAGGGGCTCAGCCCCAGCATTTT. Looking up the rest from reference TRBV30 and TRBJ1-5 gives the full variable domain: SQTIHQWPATLVQPVGSPLSLECTVEGTSNPNLYWYRQAAGRGLQLLFYSVGIGQISSEVPQNLSASRPQDRQFILSSKKLLLSDSGFYLCAWSVGSGAQPQHFGDGTRLSIL.

V usage is TRBV11-2 and J usage is TRBJ2-7; 14 bases line up with TRBD2. CDR1 is SGHAT and CDR2 is FQNNGV in the germline V gene. The CDR3 is 17 amino acids. The junction had 8 bases not matched to a gene; V was cut back by 5 bases and J by 2 bases. The CDR3 region is CASSPGLAGEIPYEQYF. CDR3 sequence (DNA): TGTGCCAGCAGCCCGGGACTAGCGGGAGAGATCCCCTACGAGCAGTACTTC.